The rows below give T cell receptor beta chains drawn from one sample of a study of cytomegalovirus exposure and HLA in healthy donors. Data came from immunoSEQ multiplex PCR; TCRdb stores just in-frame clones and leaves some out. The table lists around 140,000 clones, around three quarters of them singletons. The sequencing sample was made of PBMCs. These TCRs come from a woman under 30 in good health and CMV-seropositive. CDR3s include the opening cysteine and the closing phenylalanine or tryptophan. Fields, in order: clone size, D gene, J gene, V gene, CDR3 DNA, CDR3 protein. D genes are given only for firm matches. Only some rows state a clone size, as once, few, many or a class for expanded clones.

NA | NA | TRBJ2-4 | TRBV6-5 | TGTGCCAGCAGCCTATCGGGGGAAAACATTCAGTACTTC | CASSLSGENIQYF
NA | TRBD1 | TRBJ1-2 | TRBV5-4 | TGTGCCAGCAGCTTGGGGGACAGGGAGAGTAGCTACACCTTC | CASSLGDRESSYTF
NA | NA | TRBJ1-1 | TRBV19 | TGTGCCAGTACCATTGGACAGACAAACACTGAAGCTTTCTTT | CASTIGQTNTEAFF
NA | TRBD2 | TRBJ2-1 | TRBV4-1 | TGCGCCAGCAGCCAAGTGGTCCAGCGGGGGGGCCGGGGTGAGCAGTTCTTC | CASSQVVQRGGRGEQFF
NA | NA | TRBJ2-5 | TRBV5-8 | TGTGCCAGCAGCTTGGCGTCGGGCCAAGAGACCCAGTACTTC | CASSLASGQETQYF
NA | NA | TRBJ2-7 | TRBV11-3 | TGTGCCAGCAGCCCGACGGGGGGCCCCTACGAGCAGTACTTC | CASSPTGGPYEQYF
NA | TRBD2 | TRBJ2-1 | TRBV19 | TGTGCCAGTAGTATCGAAGCGGGACCCTTCTACAATGAGCAGTTCTTC | CASSIEAGPFYNEQFF
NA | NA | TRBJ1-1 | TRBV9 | TGTGCCAGCAGCCCCCTCGGGGGGCAGCTGAACACTGAAGCTTTCTTT | CASSPLGGQLNTEAFF
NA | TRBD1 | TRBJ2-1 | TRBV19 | TGTGCCAGTAGTATGGATGCAGGGGGCCCCTCACCCTACAATGAGCAGTTCTTC | CASSMDAGGPSPYNEQFF
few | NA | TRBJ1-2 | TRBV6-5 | TGTGCCAGCAGGTACCCGGAGAGGTCCTATGGCTACACCTTC | CASRYPERSYGYTF
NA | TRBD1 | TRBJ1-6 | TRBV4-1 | TGCGCCAGCAGCCAGACGGACAGGGGAAGTAATTCACCCCTCCACTTT | CASSQTDRGSNSPLHF
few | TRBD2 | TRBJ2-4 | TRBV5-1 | TGCGCCAGCAGCTTGGATCCCGGACTAGCGGGGGGGCTAGCCAAAAACATTCAGTACTTC | CASSLDPGLAGGLAKNIQYF
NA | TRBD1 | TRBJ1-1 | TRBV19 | TGTGCCAGTAGTCGTGGACAGGGTCTCGCTGATGAAGCTTTCTTT | CASSRGQGLADEAFF
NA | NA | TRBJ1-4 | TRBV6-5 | TGTGCCAGCAGTTACTCGAGATCTAGCGAAAAACTGTTTTTT | CASSYSRSSEKLFF
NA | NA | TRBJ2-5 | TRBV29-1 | TGCAGCGTTGAAGACATACTCATTCCTGGACAGTCCCAAGAGACCCAGTACTTC | CSVEDILIPGQSQETQYF
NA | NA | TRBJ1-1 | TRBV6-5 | TGTGCCAGCAGTTCCTTTACAGGAGAAGCTTTCTTT | CASSSFTGEAFF
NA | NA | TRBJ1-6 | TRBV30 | TGTGCCTGGGAGCTAAGGCAGGCTACACCCCTCCACTTT | CAWELRQATPLHF
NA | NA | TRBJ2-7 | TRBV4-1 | TGCGCCAGCAGCCAAGATGTGGCGCTAGCCCTCTACGAGCAGTACTTC | CASSQDVALALYEQYF
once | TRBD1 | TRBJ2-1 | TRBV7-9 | TGTGCCAGCAGCACATCCCTGACAGGGGGTACCCCGTTACAGTTCTTC | CASSTSLTGGTPLQFF
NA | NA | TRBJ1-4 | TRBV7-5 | TGTGTCAGAAGCTTATGGGACAGAGGGTTTGCAACTAATGAAAAACTGTTTTTT | CVRSLWDRGFATNEKLFF
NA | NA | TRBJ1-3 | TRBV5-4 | TGTGCCAGCAGCTTGGGCAGGGCTGGAAACACCATATATTTT | CASSLGRAGNTIYF
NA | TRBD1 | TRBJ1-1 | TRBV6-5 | TGTGCCAGCAGTATGACAGGGGTTAACACTGAAGCTTTCTTT | CASSMTGVNTEAFF
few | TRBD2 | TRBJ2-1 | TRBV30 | TGTGCCTGGAGTGTAATAGGTGGGGGGGACAATGAGCAGTTCTTC | CAWSVIGGGDNEQFF
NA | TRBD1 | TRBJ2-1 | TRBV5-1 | TGCGCCAGCAGCTTGGGGGGGACAGGGATCAGGAATGAGCAGTTCTTC | CASSLGGTGIRNEQFF
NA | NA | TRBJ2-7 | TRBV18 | TGTGCCAGCTCACCACTCCAGGGGTCCTACGAGCAGTACTTC | CASSPLQGSYEQYF
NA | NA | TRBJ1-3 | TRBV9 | TGTGCCAGCAGCGTCCGAGGCGCCGGGTTATATTTT | CASSVRGAGLYF
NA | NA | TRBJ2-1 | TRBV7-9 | TGTGCCAGCAGCGAGGGGGTGGGGGGGACACTCCTCTCCTACAATGAGCAGTTCTTC | CASSEGVGGTLLSYNEQFF
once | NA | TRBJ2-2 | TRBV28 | TGTGCCAGCAGATTCCCGACCGGGGAGCTGTTTTTT | CASRFPTGELFF
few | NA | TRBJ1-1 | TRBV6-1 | TGTGCCTGCGGTAGGTGGACTGAAGCTTTCTTT | CACGRWTEAFF
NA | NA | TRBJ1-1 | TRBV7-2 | TGTGCCAGCAGCTTACGATCAAGGGAAGGGGTAGCTTTCTTT | CASSLRSREGVAFF
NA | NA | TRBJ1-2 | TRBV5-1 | TGCGCCAGCAGCTTGGGACAGGAACTTTATGGCTACACCTTC | CASSLGQELYGYTF
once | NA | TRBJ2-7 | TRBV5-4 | TGTGCCAGCTGGCTTGGGGGAAATTCAGGGGATCCCCTTTACGAGCAGTACTTC | CASWLGGNSGDPLYEQYF
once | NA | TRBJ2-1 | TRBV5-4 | TGTGCCAGCAGCTTGACAGGGACCTACAATGAGCAGTTCTTC | CASSLTGTYNEQFF
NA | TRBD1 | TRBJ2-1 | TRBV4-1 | TGCGCCAGCAGCCAAGTGGTGGGCAGGGGGTCCTACAATGAGCAGTTCTTC | CASSQVVGRGSYNEQFF
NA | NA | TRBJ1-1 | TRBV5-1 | TGCGCCAGCAGTCAGTCAGGTTTGTATGAAGCTTTCTTT | CASSQSGLYEAFF
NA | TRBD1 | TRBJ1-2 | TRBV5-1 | TGCGCCAGCAGCGAGGGACAGGGGAACTATGGCTACACCTTC | CASSEGQGNYGYTF
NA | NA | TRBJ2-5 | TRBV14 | TGTGCCAGCAGCCAAGGACGGGACTACCAAGAGACCCAGTACTTC | CASSQGRDYQETQYF
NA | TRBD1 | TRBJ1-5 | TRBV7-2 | TGTGCCAGCAGTGAAGACAGGGTAAATCAGCCCCAGCATTTT | CASSEDRVNQPQHF
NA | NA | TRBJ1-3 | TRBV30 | TGTGCCTGGGAAATGTTTTTCGGGGACACCATATATTTT | CAWEMFFGDTIYF
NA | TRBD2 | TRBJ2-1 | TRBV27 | TGTGCCAGCAGTTTAAAGCGGGGAAGCTCCTACAATGAGCAGTTCTTC | CASSLKRGSSYNEQFF
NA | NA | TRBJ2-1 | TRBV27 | TGTGCCAGCAGTTTTGTTGGCTATGAGCAGTTCTTC | CASSFVGYEQFF
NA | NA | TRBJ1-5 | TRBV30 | TGTGCCTGGAGTGGAACAGCTAATCAGCCCCAGCATTTT | CAWSGTANQPQHF
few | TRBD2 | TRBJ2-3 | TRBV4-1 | TGCGCCAGCAGCCAAAGTAGCGGGGGGGCGGGCACAGATACGCAGTATTTT | CASSQSSGGAGTDTQYF
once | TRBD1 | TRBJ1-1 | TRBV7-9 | TGTGCCAGCAGCTTAATTGGACAGGGGTCCACTGAAGCTTTCTTT | CASSLIGQGSTEAFF
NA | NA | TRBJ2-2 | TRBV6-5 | TGTGCCAGCAGTTACACCCTACTCACCGGGGAGCTGTTTTTT | CASSYTLLTGELFF
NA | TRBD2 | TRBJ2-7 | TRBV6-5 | TGTGCCAGCAGTTACCCGGGGGGGGGCGAGCAGTACTTC | CASSYPGGGEQYF
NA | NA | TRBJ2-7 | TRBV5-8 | TGTGCCAGCAGCTTGCCGGGGGAAGCGTACGAGCAGTACTTC | CASSLPGEAYEQYF
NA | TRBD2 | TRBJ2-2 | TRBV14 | TGTGCCAGCAGCCGCGAGTTAGGACTAGCGGCCGACGGGGAGCTGTTTTTT | CASSRELGLAADGELFF
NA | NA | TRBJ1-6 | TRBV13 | TGTGCCAGCAGACCCGACAGGTCCTATAATTCACCCCTCCACTTT | CASRPDRSYNSPLHF
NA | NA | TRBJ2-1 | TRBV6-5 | TGTGCCAGCAGTTACCTACAGGGTAACAATGAGCAGTTCTTC | CASSYLQGNNEQFF
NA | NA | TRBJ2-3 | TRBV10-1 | TGCGCCAGCAGTGACAGGCGATCTAGCACAGATACGCAGTATTTT | CASSDRRSSTDTQYF
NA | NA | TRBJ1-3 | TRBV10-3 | TGTGCCATCAGTGAGGAGAATGGAAACACCATATATTTT | CAISEENGNTIYF
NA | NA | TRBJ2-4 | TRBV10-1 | TGCGCCAGCAGTGAGTCGCCCGGGAACATTCAGTACTTC | CASSESPGNIQYF
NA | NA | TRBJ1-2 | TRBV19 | TGTGCCAGTGGGGGGAGTGGCTACACCTTC | CASGGSGYTF
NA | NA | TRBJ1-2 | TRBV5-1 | TGCGCCAGCAGCTTGGCCCCAGGGGACTATGGCTACACCTTC | CASSLAPGDYGYTF